The TCR beta chain under discussion was sequenced for a study of T cell responses to AZD1222 COVID-19 vaccine. Study observations and caveats: Variant regions that are unmutated are reportedly the target of nearly half of spike-specific TCRs.

Second doses that came at about 4 or about 12 weeks were put together. Produced via immunoSEQ multiplex PCR; TCRdb's table is partial and in-frame only. The sample has more than 60,000 clones, approximately 83% seen once. As regards this clone: What it recognizes is unknown.

Germline lookup yields CDR1 SGHAT and CDR2 FQDESV (reference sequence). This CDR3 has 16 amino acids. V gave up 3 bases and J gave up 2 bases, with 16 bases separating them. The chain uses TRBV11-1 and TRBJ2-5; possible D gene TRBD1, 5 bases. The sequence derives from an adult who received the AZD1222 COVID-19 vaccine. The sequencing here drew on peripheral blood, taken 28 days after the second AZD1222 dose. Here the CDR3 reads CASSFSGGAGQETQYF. DNA of the CDR3: TGTGCCAGCAGCTTTAGTGGCGGTGCAGGGCAAGAGACCCAGTACTTC.